Listed below are T cell receptor beta chains from one sample, sequenced in a study of identical twins. TCRdb reanalysed the 5' RACE reads using MiXCR and keeps one entry per CDR3 protein. The data show under 400,000 distinct CDR3 sequences, about 9% seen once. Sequenced material: naive T cells sorted from blood. The receptors were gathered from a woman aged 45-60 years in good health. Both conserved end residues are part of each CDR3. A D gene is named only where the DNA matches it firmly. Expanded clones are given a class, and other clones once, few, many or no size at all.

D	V	J	size	CDR3	DNA
NA	TRBV4-1	TRBJ2-1	many	CASSQDSREQFF	TGCGCCAGCAGCCAAGACAGTCGTGAGCAGTTCTTC
TRBD2	TRBV5-1	TRBJ2-3	few	CASSFARTSGLGTDTQYF	TGCGCCAGCAGCTTTGCTAGGACTAGCGGGTTGGGGACAGATACGCAGTATTTT
NA	TRBV10-3	TRBJ2-6	many	CAISEGVGNVLTF	TGTGCCATCAGTGAAGGGGTAGGCAACGTCCTGACTTTC
TRBD1	TRBV12-3/TRBV12-4	TRBJ1-1	NA	CASSFRTGGAFF	TGTGCCAGCAGTTTTCGGACAGGAGGAGCTTTCTTT
NA	TRBV27	TRBJ2-4	many	CASSRDTLDMDKNIQYF	TGTGCCAGCAGTAGGGACACCTTGGATATGGACAAAAACATTCAGTACTTC
NA	TRBV24-1	TRBJ2-3	many	CATSDLVADTQYF	TGTGCCACCAGTGACCTAGTGGCAGATACGCAGTATTTT
TRBD1	TRBV7-8	TRBJ2-2	NA	CASSSPPGTGTGELFF	TGTGCCAGCAGCTCCCCCCCGGGGACAGGCACCGGGGAGCTGTTTTTT
NA	TRBV20-1	TRBJ1-1	few	CSASPRGMNTEAFF	TGCAGTGCTAGCCCCCGAGGGATGAACACTGAAGCTTTCTTT
TRBD1	TRBV13	TRBJ2-3	NA	CASGLGQDSTDTQYF	TGTGCCAGCGGACTCGGACAGGACAGCACAGATACGCAGTATTTT
NA	TRBV12-3/TRBV12-4	TRBJ1-6	many	CASTPVPGGNSPLHF	TGTGCCAGCACTCCCGTCCCGGGGGGGAATTCACCCCTCCACTTT
TRBD1	TRBV12-3/TRBV12-4	TRBJ2-7	few	CASSLTGDYEQYF	TGTGCCAGCAGCTTGACAGGGGACTACGAGCAGTACTTC
TRBD2	TRBV10-3	TRBJ2-3	NA	CAISESGGRTDTQYF	TGTGCCATCAGTGAGTCGGGCGGGAGGACAGATACGCAGTATTTT
NA	TRBV5-5	TRBJ1-2	NA	CASSLDREDGYTF	TGTGCCAGCAGCTTGGACAGGGAGGACGGCTACACCTTC
NA	TRBV10-3	TRBJ2-5	few	CAIASSREETQYF	TGTGCCATCGCTAGTTCCCGCGAAGAGACCCAGTACTTC
TRBD2	TRBV5-1	TRBJ2-7	many	CASTPDGTSWFSEQYF	TGCGCCAGCACCCCAGATGGGACTAGCTGGTTTTCGGAGCAGTACTTC
NA	TRBV6-4	TRBJ2-2	once	CATRDPPGELFF	TGTGCCACCCGCGACCCCCCCGGGGAGCTGTTTTTT
NA	TRBV30	TRBJ1-1	NA	CAWTPGTTEAFF	TGTGCCTGGACACCAGGGACCACTGAAGCTTTCTTT
NA	TRBV2	TRBJ1-4	many	CASSETWKLFF	TGTGCCAGCTCAGAGACCTGGAAACTGTTTTTT
NA	TRBV30	TRBJ1-1	NA	CAWMVLGTVEAFF	TGTGCCTGGATGGTATTGGGGACCGTCGAAGCTTTCTTT
NA	TRBV12-3/TRBV12-4	TRBJ1-2	many	CASSADRNYGYTF	TGTGCCAGCAGTGCCGACCGTAACTATGGCTACACCTTC
NA	TRBV12-3/TRBV12-4	TRBJ2-5	many	CASNTDTQETQYF	TGTGCCAGCAACACGGACACCCAAGAGACCCAGTACTTC
TRBD1	TRBV12-3/TRBV12-4	TRBJ1-5	many	CASSPGTGANQPQHF	TGTGCCAGCAGTCCCGGGACAGGGGCCAATCAGCCCCAGCATTTT
TRBD2	TRBV5-1	TRBJ2-1	many	CASSLGPGLGSYNEQFF	TGCGCCAGCAGCTTGGGGCCGGGACTAGGCTCCTACAATGAGCAGTTCTTC
TRBD1	TRBV9	TRBJ1-1	many	CASSDNRDRASNTEAFF	TGTGCCAGCAGCGATAACCGGGACAGAGCATCGAACACTGAAGCTTTCTTT
NA	TRBV18	TRBJ1-1	NA	CASSPPNQKNTEAFF	TGTGCCAGCTCACCACCGAACCAGAAGAACACTGAAGCTTTCTTT
NA	TRBV5-1	TRBJ1-2	few	CASSLAGHGYTF	TGCGCCAGCAGCTTGGCGGGCCATGGCTACACCTTC
TRBD2	TRBV10-3	TRBJ2-7	NA	CAVSPSGDYEQYF	TGTGCCGTCTCGCCTAGCGGAGATTACGAGCAGTACTTC
TRBD2	TRBV2	TRBJ2-2	NA	CARTGTSGNTGELFF	TGTGCCAGAACCGGGACTAGCGGGAACACCGGGGAGCTGTTTTTT
TRBD2	TRBV5-1	TRBJ2-3	NA	CASSLTIAGGRTDTQYF	TGCGCCAGCAGCTTGACGATAGCGGGAGGACGCACAGATACGCAGTATTTT
TRBD1	TRBV7-8	TRBJ2-1	many	CASSSGTGNEQFF	TGTGCCAGCAGCTCCGGGACAGGGAATGAGCAGTTCTTC
TRBD2	TRBV4-2	TRBJ2-2	NA	CASSQDGVGTSLGGELFF	TGTGCCAGCAGCCAAGATGGGGTCGGGACTAGCCTCGGCGGGGAGCTGTTTTTT
TRBD1	TRBV6-5	TRBJ1-4	NA	CASSYSGQVEKLFF	TGTGCCAGCAGTTACTCCGGACAGGTTGAAAAACTGTTTTTT
NA	TRBV11-3	TRBJ2-5	NA	CASSLRDANLAQYF	TGTGCCAGCAGCTTGAGGGACGCGAATTTGGCCCAGTACTTC
TRBD1	TRBV12-5	TRBJ1-1	NA	CASGFSGGFSEAFF	TGTGCTAGTGGTTTTTCAGGGGGGTTTTCTGAAGCTTTCTTT
NA	TRBV6-5	TRBJ1-4	NA	CASSPDRDEKLFF	TGTGCCAGCAGTCCGGACCGCGATGAAAAACTGTTTTTT
NA	TRBV6-5	TRBJ2-1	NA	CASSYSGVGERNEQFF	TGTGCCAGCAGTTACTCAGGTGTGGGAGAAAGGAATGAGCAGTTCTTC
TRBD2	TRBV6-1	TRBJ2-3	NA	CASLQREKKDTQYF	TGTGCCAGCCTACAGCGGGAGAAGAAAGATACGCAGTATTTT
TRBD2	TRBV5-1	TRBJ2-6	few	CASSREAGPGANVLTF	TGCGCCAGCAGCCGAGAAGCGGGGCCTGGGGCCAACGTCCTGACTTTC
TRBD2	TRBV20-1	TRBJ2-3	NA	CSASGTSGTTDTQYF	TGCAGTGCTAGTGGGACTAGCGGGACCACAGATACGCAGTATTTT
NA	TRBV20-1	TRBJ2-1	NA	CSARGEGKNEQFF	TGCAGTGCTAGAGGTGAGGGAAAGAATGAGCAGTTCTTC
TRBD2	TRBV20-1	TRBJ2-1	NA	CSARSQAGLATEQFF	TGCAGTGCTAGGAGCCAAGCGGGACTAGCGACTGAGCAGTTCTTC